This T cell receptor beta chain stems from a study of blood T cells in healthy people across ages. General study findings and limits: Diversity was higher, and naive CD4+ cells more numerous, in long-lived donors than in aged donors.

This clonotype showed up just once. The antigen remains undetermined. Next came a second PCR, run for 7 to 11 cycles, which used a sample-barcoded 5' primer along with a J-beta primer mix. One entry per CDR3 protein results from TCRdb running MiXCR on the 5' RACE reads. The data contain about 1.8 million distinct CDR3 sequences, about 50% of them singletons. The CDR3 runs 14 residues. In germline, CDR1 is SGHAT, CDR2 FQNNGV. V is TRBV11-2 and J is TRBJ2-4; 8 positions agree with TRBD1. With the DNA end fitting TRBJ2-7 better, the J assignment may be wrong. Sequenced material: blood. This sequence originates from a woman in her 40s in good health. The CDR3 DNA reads TGTGCCAGCAGCTTATCCAGGGGGCTCAACGAGCAGTACTTC. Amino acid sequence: CASSLSRGLNEQYF.